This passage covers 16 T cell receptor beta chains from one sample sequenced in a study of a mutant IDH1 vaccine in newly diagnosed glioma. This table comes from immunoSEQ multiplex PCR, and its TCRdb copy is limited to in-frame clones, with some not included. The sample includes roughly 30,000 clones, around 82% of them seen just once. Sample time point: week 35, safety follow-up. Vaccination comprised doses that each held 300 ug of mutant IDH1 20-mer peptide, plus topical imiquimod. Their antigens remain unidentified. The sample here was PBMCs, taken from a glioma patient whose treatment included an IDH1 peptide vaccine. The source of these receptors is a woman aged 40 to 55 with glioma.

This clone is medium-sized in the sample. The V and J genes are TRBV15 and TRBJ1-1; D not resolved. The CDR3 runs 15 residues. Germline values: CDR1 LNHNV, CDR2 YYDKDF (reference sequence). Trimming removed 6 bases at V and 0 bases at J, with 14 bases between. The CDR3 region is CATSPKSGLNTEAFF. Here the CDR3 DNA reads TGTGCCACCAGTCCAAAATCCGGCCTGAACACTGAAGCTTTCTTT.

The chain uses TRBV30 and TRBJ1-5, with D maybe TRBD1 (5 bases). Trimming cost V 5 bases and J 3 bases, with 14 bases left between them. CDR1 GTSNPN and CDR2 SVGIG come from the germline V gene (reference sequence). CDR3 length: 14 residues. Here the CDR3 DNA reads TGTGCCTGGTCGGGTATGGGGCCCAATCAGCCCCAGCATTTT. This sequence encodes CAWSGMGPNQPQHF.

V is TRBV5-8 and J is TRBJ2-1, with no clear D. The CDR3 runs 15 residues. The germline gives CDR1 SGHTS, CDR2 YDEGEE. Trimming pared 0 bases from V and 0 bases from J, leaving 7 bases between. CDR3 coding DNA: TGTGCCAGCAGCTTGGGCCCCACCTCCTACAATGAGCAGTTCTTC. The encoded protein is CASSLGPTSYNEQFF.

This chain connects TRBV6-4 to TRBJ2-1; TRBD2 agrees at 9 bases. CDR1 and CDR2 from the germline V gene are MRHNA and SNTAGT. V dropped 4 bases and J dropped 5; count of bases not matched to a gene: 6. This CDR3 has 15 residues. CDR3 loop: CASSVSGGSHNEQFF. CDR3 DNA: TGTGCCAGCAGTGTTAGCGGGGGATCCCACAATGAGCAGTTCTTC.

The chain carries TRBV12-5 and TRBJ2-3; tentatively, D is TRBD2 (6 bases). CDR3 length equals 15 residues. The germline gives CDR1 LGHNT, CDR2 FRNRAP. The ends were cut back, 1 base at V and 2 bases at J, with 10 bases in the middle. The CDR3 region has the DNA TGTGCTAGTGGTTTGGGGCTAGCGACCACAGATACGCAGTATTTT. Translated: CASGLGLATTDTQYF.

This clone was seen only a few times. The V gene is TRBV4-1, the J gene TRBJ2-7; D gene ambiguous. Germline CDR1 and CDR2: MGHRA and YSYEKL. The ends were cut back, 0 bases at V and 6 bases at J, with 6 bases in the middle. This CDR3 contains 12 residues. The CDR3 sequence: CASSQDPTEQYF. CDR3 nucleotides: TGCGCCAGCAGCCAAGATCCGACCGAGCAGTACTTC.

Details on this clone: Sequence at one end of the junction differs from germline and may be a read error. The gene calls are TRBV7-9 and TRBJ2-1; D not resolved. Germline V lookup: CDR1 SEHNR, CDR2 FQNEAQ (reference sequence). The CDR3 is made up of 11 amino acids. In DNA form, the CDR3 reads TGTGCCAGCACCTTAGTTGATGAGCAGTTCTTC. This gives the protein CASTLVDEQFF.

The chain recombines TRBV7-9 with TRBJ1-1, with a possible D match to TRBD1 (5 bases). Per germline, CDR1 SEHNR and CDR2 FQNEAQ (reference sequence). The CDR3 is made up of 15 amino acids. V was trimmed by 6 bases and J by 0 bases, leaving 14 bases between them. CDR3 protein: CASSSGRTMNTEAFF. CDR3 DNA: TGTGCCAGCAGTTCGGGACGGACTATGAACACTGAAGCTTTCTTT. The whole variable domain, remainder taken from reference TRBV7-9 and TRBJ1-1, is DTGVSQNPRHKITKRGQNVTFRCDPISEHNRLYWYRQTLGQGPEFLTYFQNEAQLEKSRLLSDRFSAERPKGSFSTLEIQRTEQGDSAMYLCASSSGRTMNTEAFFGQGTRLTVV.

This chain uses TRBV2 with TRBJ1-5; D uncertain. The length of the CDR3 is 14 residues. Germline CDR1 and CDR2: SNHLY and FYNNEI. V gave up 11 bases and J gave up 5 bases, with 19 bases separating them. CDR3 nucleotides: TGTGCCTCCACCGGCGCGGCCCCTTATCAGCCCCAGCATTTT. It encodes CASTGAAPYQPQHF.

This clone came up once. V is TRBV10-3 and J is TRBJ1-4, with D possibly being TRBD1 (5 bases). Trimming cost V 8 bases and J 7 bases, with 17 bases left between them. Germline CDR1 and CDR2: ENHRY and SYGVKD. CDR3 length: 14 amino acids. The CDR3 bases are TGTGCCATCGGGAGACAGCTGCCGTTTGAAAAACTGTTTTTT. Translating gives CAIGRQLPFEKLFF.

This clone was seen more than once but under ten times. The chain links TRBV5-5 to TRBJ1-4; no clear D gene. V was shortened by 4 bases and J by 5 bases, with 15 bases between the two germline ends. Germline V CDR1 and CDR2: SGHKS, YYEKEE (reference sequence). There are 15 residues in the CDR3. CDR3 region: CASSPKEVGNEKLFF. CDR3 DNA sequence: TGTGCCAGCAGCCCCAAGGAGGTGGGCAATGAAAAACTGTTTTTT.

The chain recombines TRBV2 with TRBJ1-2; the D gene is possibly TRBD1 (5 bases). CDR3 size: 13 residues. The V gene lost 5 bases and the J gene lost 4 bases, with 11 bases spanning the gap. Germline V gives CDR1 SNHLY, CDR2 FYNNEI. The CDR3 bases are TGTGCCAGCAGTACGGGACCGAGCTATGGCTACACCTTC. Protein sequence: CASSTGPSYGYTF.

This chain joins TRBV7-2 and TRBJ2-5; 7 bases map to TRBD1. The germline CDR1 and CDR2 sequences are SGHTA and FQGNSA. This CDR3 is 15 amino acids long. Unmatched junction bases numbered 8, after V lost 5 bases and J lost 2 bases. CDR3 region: CASSPSGTVQETQYF. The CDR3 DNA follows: TGTGCCAGCAGCCCCAGTGGGACAGTGCAAGAGACCCAGTACTTC.

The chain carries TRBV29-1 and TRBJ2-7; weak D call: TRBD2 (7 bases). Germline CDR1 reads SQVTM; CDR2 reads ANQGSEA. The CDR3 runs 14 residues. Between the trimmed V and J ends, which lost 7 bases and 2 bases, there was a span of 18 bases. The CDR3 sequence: CSALGGGGPYEQYF. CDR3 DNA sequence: TGCAGCGCGTTGGGGGGAGGGGGGCCCTACGAGCAGTACTTC.

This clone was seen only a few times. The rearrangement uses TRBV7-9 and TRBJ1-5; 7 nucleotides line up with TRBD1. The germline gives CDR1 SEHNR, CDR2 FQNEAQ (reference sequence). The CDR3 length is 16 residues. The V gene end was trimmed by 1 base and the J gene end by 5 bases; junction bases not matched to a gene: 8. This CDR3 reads CASSLGVDRAHQPQHF. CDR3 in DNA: TGTGCCAGCAGCTTAGGAGTCGACAGGGCCCATCAGCCCCAGCATTTT.

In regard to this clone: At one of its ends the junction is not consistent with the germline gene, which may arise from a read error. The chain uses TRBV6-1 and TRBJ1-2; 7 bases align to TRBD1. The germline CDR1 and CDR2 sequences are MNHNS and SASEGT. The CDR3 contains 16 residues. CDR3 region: CASTESPDSGQYSYTF. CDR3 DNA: TGTGCCAGCACTGAAAGCCCCGATTCGGGACAGTATAGCTACACCTTC.